This T cell receptor beta chain was sequenced for a study of blood T cells in healthy people across ages (dated by TCRdb to 2015 to 2017). About the full investigation: In model experiments, template switching captured roughly one uniquely barcoded TCR beta cDNA molecule for every two T cells. Age-related changes in TCR beta repertoire diversity were measured in the study by deep sequencing normalized with unique cDNA molecular identifiers. The donors were divided into four age groups: young (average approximately 15 years), middle-aged (over 35), aged (roughly 66) and long-lived (more than 75). To avoid experimental bias, donors of different ages were distributed randomly across sequencing lanes. For two donors (one aged 18 to 30 and one aged 80 or older), the study analyzed two additional independent replicas of 1 million unique cDNA reads from the same blood draw. General findings and caveats noted by the study authors: A strong correlation was found between observed TCR beta diversity and the percentage of naive T cells measured by flow cytometry. Bulk unsorted PBMC profiling prevented conclusive comparison of naive and antigen-experienced compartments. Compared with the aged group, the long-lived group had more naive CD4+ T cells, fewer expanded clones and increased TCR diversity, suggesting age selection. As age increased, observed TCR beta diversity per million T cells dropped in a roughly linear way, and a significant reduction was already evident by age 40. Because the CMV infection status of the donors was unknown, age-related changes in expanded clonotypes may potentially have been confounded. Estimates of total diversity based on one million sequenced T cells were regarded as lower bounds and as underestimates.

Library creation used 5' RACE. TCRdb names Illumina HiSeq 2500 as the instrument used. A second PCR of roughly 6 to 11 cycles was run with a J-beta primer mix and a sample-barcoded 5' primer. A unique molecular identifier was introduced onto each TCR beta cDNA molecule by a template-switch 5' adaptor carrying 12 random nucleotides. At least 3 million CDR3-containing paired-end reads were obtained from each sample. First-strand cDNA synthesis was performed from all RNA using the Mint cDNA synthesis kit, with priming by a TRBC-specific oligonucleotide. All cDNA was treated with uracil-DNA glycosylase and then went through a first 18-cycle PCR with the universal primers M1SS and BC2_uni_R. The original methods were these. For normalization, 1 million high-quality reads, each with a distinct molecular identifier, were randomly selected from each sample. Instead of being binned into consensus sequences, reads with shared molecular identifiers were discarded. MiTCR, with a Q25 quality threshold and the strictest error-elimination algorithm, was used for CDR3 identification, clonotype clustering and error correction. A nonparametric unseen species model with Euler transformation was used to estimate a lower bound on total TCR beta diversity. TCRdb reran the public reads through fastp at Q25 and MiXCR, keeping productive beta chains. All rows with the same CDR3 protein become a single entry with the most common DNA and genes. TCRdb's processing, not the authors', yielded these V and J calls. Recorded for this sample are about 640,000 distinct CDR3 sequences; approximately 40% of them occurred a single time. 25% to 35% of the sample lies in the top ten.

The donors were 40 or so Caucasian individuals from Russia, aged 6 to 90 years, who were systemically healthy. Around 9.9 milliliters of peripheral blood were collected from each donor into EDTA-treated Vacutainer tubes. Ficoll-Paque density-gradient centrifugation was used to isolate PBMCs, with at least 7 million obtained per sample. Total RNA was extracted from PBMCs with Trizol reagent, with at least 5.5 micrograms obtained per sample. Naive CD45RAhigh/CD27high T cell percentages were measured by flow cytometry on a PBMC aliquot from every donor. As concerns this clonotype: Its recognized antigen is unknown. No clone much larger than this one lies a single base away; base qualities are absent.

This receptor was identified in a man at least 80 years old in good health. Sample: blood.

The DNA sequence is given as TGTGCCAGCAGGGACTTCCAAGAGACCCAGTACTTC. It translates to CASRDFQETQYF. This chain is built from TRBV3-1 and TRBJ2-5; TRBD2 is possibly the D segment (5 matching bases). The CDR3 sequence holds 12 residues, the cysteine and phenylalanine included. Of the read, only the CDR3 DNA is kept; its 36 bases are in frame from base 1. Trimming takes 6 bases from V and 1 base from J, and the germline ends sit 6 bases apart. For CDR1 and CDR2, the germline V gene (reference sequence) lists LGHDT and YNNKEL.